These 17 T cell receptor beta chains share one sample of origin, sequenced in a study of T cell responses to AZD1222 COVID-19 vaccine. Some clones are missing from TCRdb's copy, which holds only in-frame ones; the method was immunoSEQ multiplex PCR. Of about 130,000 clones in the sample, 75% to 90% were seen once. Sequenced here: peripheral blood, sampled on day 0 of AZD1222 vaccination. Receptors originate from an adult in good health.

CDR3 sequence reads: CASTQGTDNTEAFF. As DNA, the CDR3 is TGTGCCAGTACCCAAGGCACCGACAACACTGAAGCTTTCTTT. The V and J genes are TRBV19 and TRBJ1-1; no firm D call. Germline V gives CDR1 LNHDA, CDR2 SQIVND (reference sequence). The V end was cut by 7 bases, the J end by 2 bases, with 14 bases between. CDR3 size: 14 residues.

The chain is built from TRBV30 and TRBJ2-7, with TRBD2 identical over 9 bases. Trimming cost V 5 bases and J 0 bases; bases outside gene matches: 17. The CDR3 is 18 amino acids. Looked up from germline, CDR1 is GTSNPN and CDR2 is SVGIG (reference sequence). CDR3 amino acids: CAWAPPGLATLSSYEQYF. The CDR3 DNA sequence: TGTGCCTGGGCCCCACCGGGACTAGCCACATTAAGCTCCTACGAGCAGTACTTC.

The J gene is TRBJ2-7, the V gene TRBV10-1, with 10 positions matching TRBD2. The CDR3 loop spans 18 amino acids. Losses at the gene ends were 0 bases for V and 4 bases for J; bases not matched to a gene: 12. CDR1 is WNHNN, CDR2 SYGVQD, per germline (reference sequence). The DNA of the CDR3 is TGCGCCAGCAGTGAGTCCCCAGGACTAGCGGACCCTCGATACGAGCAGTACTTC. It translates to CASSESPGLADPRYEQYF.

J is TRBJ1-1 and V is TRBV24-1; TRBD1 is a possible D gene (5 bases). Trimming cost V 2 bases and J 0 bases, with 9 bases left between them. Germline CDR1 reads KGHDR; CDR2 reads SFDVKD. The CDR3 has 15 amino acids. CDR3 sequence reads: CATSDSHRLNTEAFF. CDR3 bases: TGTGCCACCAGTGATTCCCACAGGCTGAACACTGAAGCTTTCTTT.

The chain has TRBV9 and TRBJ1-1, with 7 bases lining up with TRBD1. The germline V gene encodes CDR1 SGDLS and CDR2 YYNGEE. The CDR3 extends over 13 amino acids. V was clipped by 2 bases and J by 7 bases; unmatched bases: 5. The CDR3 sequence is CASSVRRDSEAFF. The CDR3 DNA follows: TGTGCCAGCAGCGTTCGTCGGGACAGTGAAGCTTTCTTT. Full variable domain (missing parts from reference TRBV9 and TRBJ1-1): DSGVTQTPKHLITATGQRVTLRCSPRSGDLSVYWYQQSLDQGLQFLIQYYNGEERAKGNILERFSAQQFPDLHSELNLSSLELGDSALYFCASSVRRDSEAFFGQGTRLTVV.

This clone was observed once. The J gene is TRBJ2-1, the V gene TRBV30; 9 bases fit TRBD2. The CDR3 runs to 15 residues. V lost 0 bases and J lost 10; bases outside the gene matches: 10. The germline gives CDR1 GTSNPN, CDR2 SVGIG (reference sequence). CDR3 residues: CAWSVGSGGPSEQFF. The CDR3 bases are TGTGCCTGGAGTGTGGGTAGCGGGGGCCCCTCGGAGCAGTTCTTC.

This chain joins TRBV3-1 (or the pseudogene TRBV3-2) and TRBJ2-7; unclear D gene. Looked up from germline, CDR1 is LGHDT and CDR2 is YNNKEL (reference sequence). The CDR3 extends over 15 amino acids. The V end lost 3 bases, the J end lost 6 bases, and 18 bases lay between the germline ends. CDR3 residues: CASSQVQMGNGEQYF. CDR3 nucleotides: TGTGCCAGCAGCCAGGTACAAATGGGTAACGGCGAGCAGTACTTC.

The V and J genes are TRBV20-1 and TRBJ2-1; D not certain. This CDR3 is built from 11 residues. Germline CDR1 reads DFQATT; CDR2 reads SNEGSKA (reference sequence). Trimming left V 4 bases short and J 2 bases short, with 3 bases between. As DNA, the CDR3 is TGCAGTGCTAATACCTACAATGAGCAGTTCTTC. It encodes CSANTYNEQFF.

The chain is built from TRBV12-3 or TRBV12-4 and TRBJ1-4; D gene ambiguous. This CDR3 is 12 amino acids long. Trimming took off 6 bases at V and 4 bases at J, with 6 bases between the two ends. The CDR3 bases are TGTGCCAGCAGCCCCTTTAATGAAAAACTGTTTTTT. Protein sequence: CASSPFNEKLFF.

This sequence joins TRBV7-8 and TRBJ2-3, with 12 positions matching TRBD2. CDR1 and CDR2 from the germline V gene are SGHVS and FQNEAQ. After removal of 7 bases from V and 8 bases from J, the junction contained 13 bases not matched to a gene. CDR3 length equals 16 residues. CDR3 DNA sequence: TGTGCCAGCACATCCGGCGGACTAGCGGGGATTGGTACGCAGTATTTT. This gives the protein CASTSGGLAGIGTQYF.

The chain carries TRBV9 and TRBJ2-3; 7 nucleotides match TRBD1. J lost 6 bases, V lost 0 bases, and 1 base had no gene match. The CDR3 consists of 13 residues. Looked up from germline, CDR1 is SGDLS and CDR2 is YYNGEE. The CDR3 DNA follows: TGTGCCAGCAGCGTAGACAGGGGTGATACGCAGTATTTT. This sequence encodes CASSVDRGDTQYF.

CDR3 nucleotide sequence: TGTGCCAGCAGGCCTACAGGGACCTGGGGTGAAAAACTGTTTTTT. It codes for CASRPTGTWGEKLFF. The rearrangement joins TRBV6-5 to TRBJ1-4, with D maybe TRBD1 (6 bases). V lost 6 bases, J lost 7 bases, and 18 bases lay in between. Looked up from germline, CDR1 is MNHEY and CDR2 is SVGAGI. This CDR3 is 15 amino acids long.

The V call is TRBV5-1, the J call TRBJ1-1; TRBD1 matches at 11 bases. Germline V gene data show CDR1 as SGHRS and CDR2 as YFSETQ. V shed 4 bases and J 7 bases; nucleotides not matched to a gene: 3. This CDR3 contains 13 residues. CDR3 nucleotide sequence: TGCGCCAGCAGCGGACAGGGGGCGGTTGAAGCTTTCTTT. Its protein is CASSGQGAVEAFF.

Points on this clone: The junction does not match germline at one end; this may be a read error. The chain links TRBV7-9 to TRBJ1-2; TRBD1 aligns across 8 bases. From germline, CDR1 is SEHNR and CDR2 FQNEAQ (reference sequence). This CDR3 is built from 14 residues. The CDR3 bases are TGTGCCAGCAGCTTCCGGGACAGGCCCTATGACTACACCTTC. Translation: CASSFRDRPYDYTF.

This rearrangement joins TRBV14 to TRBJ1-2, with 8 bases matching TRBD1. Germline trimming cut 1 base from V and 5 bases from J; bases unmatched to any gene: 3. Germline V lookup: CDR1 SGHDN, CDR2 FVKESK. The CDR3 consists of 14 residues. The CDR3 protein is CASSQARGLYGYTF. The CDR3 coding sequence is TGTGCCAGCAGCCAAGCCAGGGGGCTGTATGGCTACACCTTC.

V is TRBV6-6 and J is TRBJ1-1; D is ambiguous. CDR1 and CDR2 from the germline V gene are MNHNY and SVGAGI (reference sequence). Trimming took 4 bases from V and 6 from J, leaving 3 bases between them. The CDR3 has 10 amino acids. Here the CDR3 DNA reads TGTGCCAGCAGTTTCTCTGAAGCTTTCTTT. Protein product: CASSFSEAFF.

The chain carries TRBV9 and TRBJ1-2; 7 bases map to TRBD1. V lost 5 bases, J lost 4 bases, and 17 bases stayed unmatched. Germline CDR1 SGDLS, CDR2 YYNGEE. The CDR3 contains 17 residues. The CDR3 DNA reads TGTGCCAGCAGGTCCGGGGGAGAGACAGGGTACGCCTATGGCTACACCTTC. Translation: CASRSGGETGYAYGYTF.